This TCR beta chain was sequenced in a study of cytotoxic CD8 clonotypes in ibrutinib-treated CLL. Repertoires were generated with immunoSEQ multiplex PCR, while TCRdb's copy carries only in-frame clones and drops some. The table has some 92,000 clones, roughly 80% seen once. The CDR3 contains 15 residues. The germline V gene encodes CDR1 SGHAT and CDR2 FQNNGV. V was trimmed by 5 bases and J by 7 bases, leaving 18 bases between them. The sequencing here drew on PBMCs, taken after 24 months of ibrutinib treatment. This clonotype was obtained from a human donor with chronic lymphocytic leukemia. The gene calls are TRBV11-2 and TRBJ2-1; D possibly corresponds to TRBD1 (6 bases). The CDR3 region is CASSRSRQAGNEQFF. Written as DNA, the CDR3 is TGTGCCAGCAGCCGAAGCCGACAGGCCGGGAATGAGCAGTTCTTC.